The source of this T cell receptor beta chain is a study of shared clonotypes between healthy human individuals. V lost 5 bases, J lost 5 bases, and 15 bases lay in between. Germline V lookup: CDR1 SGHAT, CDR2 FQNNGV. The CDR3 length is 14 residues. Repertoires were generated with immunoSEQ multiplex PCR, while TCRdb's copy carries only in-frame clones and drops some. The sample consists of over a million clones, around 97% of them appearing once. The chain is built from TRBV11-2 and TRBJ1-1; D unresolved. Sequenced input: naive CD4+ T cells sorted from blood. Subset in this sample: CD45RA+ positively selected. The clonotype was recovered from a man aged 30 to 39 in good health. The CDR3 coding sequence is TGTGCCAGCAGCCTAGGGATCCCCACGACTGAAGCTTTCTTT. Translating gives CASSLGIPTTEAFF. The whole variable domain, filled in from reference TRBV11-2 and TRBJ1-1, reads EAGVAQSPRYKIIEKRQSVAFWCNPISGHATLYWYQQILGQGPKLLIQFQNNGVVDDSQLPKDRFSAERLKGVDSTLKIQPAKLEDSAVYLCASSLGIPTTEAFFGQGTRLTVV.